This T cell receptor beta chain was observed in a study of technical replicates of blood from a few donors. The junction had 11 bases not matched to a gene; V was cut back by 6 bases and J by 6 bases. Germline V gene lookup returns CDR1 LNHDA and CDR2 SQIVND (reference sequence). CDR3 length equals 15 residues. Profiled with immunoSEQ multiplex PCR; TCRdb holds only in-frame clones, not every one. The sample shows 15,000 or so clones, about nine tenths of them seen only once. The sequencing input was PBMCs. This clonotype was sampled from a human donor in good health. The V call is TRBV19, the J call TRBJ2-3; TRBD1 aligns across 8 bases. The CDR3 DNA reads as TGTGCCAGTAGGACCGACAGGGGAAGTGGGGATACGCAGTATTTT. Protein sequence: CASRTDRGSGDTQYF.